This T cell receptor (beta chain) comes out of a study of blood T cell repertoires in COVID-19. Study in general: COVID-19 samples collected from the United States, Italy and Spain covered acute and convalescent phases. The cDNA or gDNA used as material had been derived from T cells, B-cell-depleted T cells, or PBMCs.

After removal of 1 base from V and 6 bases from J, the junction contained 3 bases not matched to a gene. The CDR3 extends over 15 amino acids. Germline CDR1 is SGHVS and CDR2 is FNYEAQ. Original analysis: Estimates of nucleated cell counts were drawn from the amplification of reference gene primers. Only in-frame clones appear in the TCRdb table, and some are missing; sequencing was by immunoSEQ multiplex PCR. For V, J and clone size, that table is used; D and trimming come from the DNA. The sample lists 97,000 or so clones, around nine tenths occurring once. The receptor was derived from a man over 45 with active or convalescent COVID-19. The V call is TRBV7-6, the J call TRBJ2-3; TRBD1 agrees at 11 bases. The sequencing sample was made of peripheral blood. In DNA, the CDR3 is TGTGCCAGCAGCTTAGGGACAGGGGGCATGGATACGCAGTATTTT. Its protein is CASSLGTGGMDTQYF.